This T cell receptor beta chain derives from a study of T cell responses to AZD1222 COVID-19 vaccine. Sequenced by immunoSEQ multiplex PCR; TCRdb stores in-frame clones only, minus some. Among fewer than 150,000 clones listed, 90% to 95% were seen once. The trim removed 5 bases at V and 5 bases at J, leaving 7 bases unmatched. The germline V gene encodes CDR1 MNHEY and CDR2 SVGAGI. This CDR3 spans 15 amino acids. The sample consisted of peripheral blood, taken on day 0 of AZD1222 vaccination. The chain couples TRBV6-5 to TRBJ1-5; 9 bases map to TRBD1. The source of this sequence is an adult in good health. The CDR3 region has the DNA TGTGCCAGCAGTCCCGACGGGACAGGGCATCAGCCCCAGCATTTT. It encodes CASSPDGTGHQPQHF.